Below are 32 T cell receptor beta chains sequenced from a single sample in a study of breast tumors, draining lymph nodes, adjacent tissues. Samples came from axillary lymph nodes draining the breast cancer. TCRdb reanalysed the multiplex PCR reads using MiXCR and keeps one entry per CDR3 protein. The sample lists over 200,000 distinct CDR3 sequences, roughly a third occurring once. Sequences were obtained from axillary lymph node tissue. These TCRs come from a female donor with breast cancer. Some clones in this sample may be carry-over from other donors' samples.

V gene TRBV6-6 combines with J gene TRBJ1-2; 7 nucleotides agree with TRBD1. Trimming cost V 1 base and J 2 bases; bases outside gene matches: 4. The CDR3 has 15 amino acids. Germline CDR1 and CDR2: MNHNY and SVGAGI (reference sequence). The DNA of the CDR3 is TGTGCCAGCAGTTACTGGGCAGGGGGAAACTATGGCTACACCTTC. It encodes CASSYWAGGNYGYTF.

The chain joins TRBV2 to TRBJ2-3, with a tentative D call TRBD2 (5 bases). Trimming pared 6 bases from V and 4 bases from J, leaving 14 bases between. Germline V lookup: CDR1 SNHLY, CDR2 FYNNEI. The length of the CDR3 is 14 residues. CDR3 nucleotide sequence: TGTGCCAGCAGGTCGGGGAGCGTCTCAGATACGCAGTATTTT. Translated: CASRSGSVSDTQYF.

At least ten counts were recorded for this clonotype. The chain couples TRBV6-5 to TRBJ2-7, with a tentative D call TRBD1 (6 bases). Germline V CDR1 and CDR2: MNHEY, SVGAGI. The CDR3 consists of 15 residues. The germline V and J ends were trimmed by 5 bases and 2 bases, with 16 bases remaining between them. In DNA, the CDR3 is TGTGCCAGCAGTAAACCCGGGACAAGGACCTACGAGCAGTACTTC. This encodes CASSKPGTRTYEQYF.

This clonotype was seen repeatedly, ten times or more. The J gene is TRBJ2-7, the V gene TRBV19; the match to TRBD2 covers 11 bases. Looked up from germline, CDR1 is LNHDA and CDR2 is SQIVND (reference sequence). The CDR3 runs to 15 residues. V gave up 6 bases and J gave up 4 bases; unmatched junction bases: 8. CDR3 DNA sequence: TGTGCCAGTAGAGCCCGTAGCGGGAGGGTTTACGAGCAGTACTTC. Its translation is CASRARSGRVYEQYF.

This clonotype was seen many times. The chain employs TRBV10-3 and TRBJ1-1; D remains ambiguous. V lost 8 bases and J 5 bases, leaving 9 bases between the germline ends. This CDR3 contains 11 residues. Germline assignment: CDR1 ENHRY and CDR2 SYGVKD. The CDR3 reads CAIAEGTEAFF. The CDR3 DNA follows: TGTGCCATCGCCGAAGGAACTGAAGCTTTCTTT.

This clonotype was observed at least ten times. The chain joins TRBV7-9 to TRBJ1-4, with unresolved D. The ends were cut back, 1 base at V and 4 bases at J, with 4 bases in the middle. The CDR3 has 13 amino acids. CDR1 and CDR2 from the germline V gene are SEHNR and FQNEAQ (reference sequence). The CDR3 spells CASSLDVNEKLFF. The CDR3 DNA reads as TGTGCCAGCAGCTTAGATGTTAATGAAAAACTGTTTTTT.

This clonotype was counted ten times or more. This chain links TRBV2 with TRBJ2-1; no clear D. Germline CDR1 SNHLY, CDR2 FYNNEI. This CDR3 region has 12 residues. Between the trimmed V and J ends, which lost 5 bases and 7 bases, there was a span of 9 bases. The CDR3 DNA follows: TGTGCCAGCAGTCTAGACCGTAATGAGCAGTTCTTC. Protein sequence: CASSLDRNEQFF.

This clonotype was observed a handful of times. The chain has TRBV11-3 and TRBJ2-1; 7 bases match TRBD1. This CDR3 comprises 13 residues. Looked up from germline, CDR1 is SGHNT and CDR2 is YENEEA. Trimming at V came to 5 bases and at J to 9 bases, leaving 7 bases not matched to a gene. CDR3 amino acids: CASSTTGVTEQFF. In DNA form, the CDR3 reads TGTGCCAGCAGCACCACAGGGGTGACTGAGCAGTTCTTC.

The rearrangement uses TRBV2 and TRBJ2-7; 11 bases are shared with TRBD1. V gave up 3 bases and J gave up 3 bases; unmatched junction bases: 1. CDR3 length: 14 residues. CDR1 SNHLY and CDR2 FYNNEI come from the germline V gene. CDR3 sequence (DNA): TGTGCCAGCAGTGAGGGACAGGGGGTCTACGAGCAGTACTTC. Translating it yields CASSEGQGVYEQYF. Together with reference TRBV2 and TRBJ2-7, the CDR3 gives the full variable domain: EPEVTQTPSHQVTQMGQEVILRCVPISNHLYFYWYRQILGQKVEFLVSFYNNEISEKSEIFDDQFSVERPDGSNFTLKIRSTKLEDSAMYFCASSEGQGVYEQYFGPGTRLTVT.

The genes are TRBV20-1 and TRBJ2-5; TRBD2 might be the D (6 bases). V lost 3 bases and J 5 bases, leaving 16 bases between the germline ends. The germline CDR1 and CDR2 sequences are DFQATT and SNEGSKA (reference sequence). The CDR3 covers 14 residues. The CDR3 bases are TGCAGTGCTAGTGTCTTGCGGGATTCGGAGACCCAGTACTTC. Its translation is CSASVLRDSETQYF.

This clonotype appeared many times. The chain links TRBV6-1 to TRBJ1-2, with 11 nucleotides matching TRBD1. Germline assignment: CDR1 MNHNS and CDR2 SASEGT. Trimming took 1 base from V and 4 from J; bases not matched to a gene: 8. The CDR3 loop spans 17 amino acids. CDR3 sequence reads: CASSEELGGQGGYGYTF. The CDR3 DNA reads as TGTGCCAGCAGTGAAGAGTTAGGGGGACAGGGGGGCTATGGCTACACCTTC.

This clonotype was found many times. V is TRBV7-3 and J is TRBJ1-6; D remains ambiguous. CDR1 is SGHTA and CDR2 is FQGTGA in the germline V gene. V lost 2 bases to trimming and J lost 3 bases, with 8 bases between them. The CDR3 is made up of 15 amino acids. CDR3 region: CASSLLADYNSPLHF. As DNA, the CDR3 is TGTGCCAGCAGCTTATTGGCGGACTATAATTCACCCCTCCACTTT.

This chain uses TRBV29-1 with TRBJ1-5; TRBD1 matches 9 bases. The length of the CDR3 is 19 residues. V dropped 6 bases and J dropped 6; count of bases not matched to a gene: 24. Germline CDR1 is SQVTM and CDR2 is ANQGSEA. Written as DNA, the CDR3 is TGCAGCGTCGCGCCAGCAGCATACTCCGGGACAGGGACCGGTCAGCCCCAGCATTTT. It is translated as CSVAPAAYSGTGTGQPQHF.

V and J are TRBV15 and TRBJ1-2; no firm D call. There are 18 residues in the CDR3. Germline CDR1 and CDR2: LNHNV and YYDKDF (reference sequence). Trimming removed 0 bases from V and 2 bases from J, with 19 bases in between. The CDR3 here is CATSRDGASSQENYGYTF. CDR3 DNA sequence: TGTGCCACCAGCAGAGATGGTGCCAGCAGCCAAGAAAACTATGGCTACACCTTC. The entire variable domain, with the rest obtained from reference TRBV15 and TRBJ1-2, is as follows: DAMVIQNPRYQVTQFGKPVTLSCSQTLNHNVMYWYQQKSSQAPKLLFHYYDKDFNNEADTPDNFQSRRPNTSFCFLDIRSPGLGDTAMYLCATSRDGASSQENYGYTFGSGTRLTVV.

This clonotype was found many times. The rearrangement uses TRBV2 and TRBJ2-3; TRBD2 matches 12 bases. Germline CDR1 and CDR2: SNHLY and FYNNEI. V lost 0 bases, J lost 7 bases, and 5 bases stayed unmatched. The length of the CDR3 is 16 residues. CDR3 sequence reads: CASSEALAGGRNTQYF. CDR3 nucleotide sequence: TGTGCCAGCAGTGAAGCGCTAGCGGGAGGGCGAAATACGCAGTATTTT.

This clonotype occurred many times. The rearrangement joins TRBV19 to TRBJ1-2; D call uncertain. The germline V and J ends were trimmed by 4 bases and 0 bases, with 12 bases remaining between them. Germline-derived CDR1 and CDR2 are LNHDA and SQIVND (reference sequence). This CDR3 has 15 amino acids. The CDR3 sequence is CASSRARSSNYGYTF. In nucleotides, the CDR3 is TGTGCCAGTAGTAGAGCAAGGTCCTCTAACTATGGCTACACCTTC. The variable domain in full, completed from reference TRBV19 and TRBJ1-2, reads DGGITQSPKYLFRKEGQNVTLSCEQNLNHDAMYWYRQDPGQGLRLIYYSQIVNDFQKGDIAEGYSVSREKKESFPLTVTSAQKNPTAFYLCASSRARSSNYGYTFGSGTRLTVV.

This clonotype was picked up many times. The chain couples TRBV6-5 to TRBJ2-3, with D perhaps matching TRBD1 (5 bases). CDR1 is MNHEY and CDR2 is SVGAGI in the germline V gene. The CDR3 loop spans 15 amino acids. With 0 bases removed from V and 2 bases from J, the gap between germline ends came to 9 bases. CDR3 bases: TGTGCCAGCAGTTACTCTTCAGGGTACACAGATACGCAGTATTTT. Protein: CASSYSSGYTDTQYF.

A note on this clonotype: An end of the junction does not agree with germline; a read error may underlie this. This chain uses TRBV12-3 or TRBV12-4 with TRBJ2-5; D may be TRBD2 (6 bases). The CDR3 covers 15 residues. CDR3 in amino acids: CASSWSGGPGETQHF. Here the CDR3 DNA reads TGTGCCAGCAGTTGGTCAGGAGGGCCGGGGGAGACCCAGCACTTC.

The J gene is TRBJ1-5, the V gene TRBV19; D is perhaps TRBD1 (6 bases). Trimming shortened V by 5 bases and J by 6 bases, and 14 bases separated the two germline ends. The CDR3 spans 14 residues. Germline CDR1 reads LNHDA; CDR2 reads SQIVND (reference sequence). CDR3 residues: CASSLGVGGQPQHF. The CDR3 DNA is TGTGCCAGTAGTCTGGGGGTAGGGGGTCAGCCCCAGCATTTT.

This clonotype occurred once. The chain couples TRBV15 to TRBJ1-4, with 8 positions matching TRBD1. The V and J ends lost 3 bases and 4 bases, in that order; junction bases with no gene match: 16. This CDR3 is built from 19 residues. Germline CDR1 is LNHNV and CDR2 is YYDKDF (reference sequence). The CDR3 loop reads CATSSSPRSIDRGNEKLFF. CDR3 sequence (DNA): TGTGCCACCAGCAGCAGCCCCCGATCGATTGACAGGGGTAATGAAAAACTGTTTTTT.

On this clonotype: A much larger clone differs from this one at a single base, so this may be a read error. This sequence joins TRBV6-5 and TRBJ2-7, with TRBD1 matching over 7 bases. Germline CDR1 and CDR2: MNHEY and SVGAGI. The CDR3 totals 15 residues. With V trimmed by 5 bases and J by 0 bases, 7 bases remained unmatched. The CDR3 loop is CASSPTGTASYEQYF. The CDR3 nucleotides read TGTGCCAGCAGTCCAACCGGGACAGCCTCCTACGAGCAGTACTTC.

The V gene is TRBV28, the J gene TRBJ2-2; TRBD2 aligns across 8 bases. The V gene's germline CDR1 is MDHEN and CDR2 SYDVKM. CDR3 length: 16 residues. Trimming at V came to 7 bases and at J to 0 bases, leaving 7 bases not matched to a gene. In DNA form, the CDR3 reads TGTGCCAGCATCTTTAGCGGGAACGCGAACACCGGGGAGCTGTTTTTT. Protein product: CASIFSGNANTGELFF. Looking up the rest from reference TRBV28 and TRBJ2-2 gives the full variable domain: DVKVTQSSRYLVKRTGEKVFLECVQDMDHENMFWYRQDPGLGLRLIYFSYDVKMKEKGDIPEGYSVSREKKERFSLILESASTNQTSMYLCASIFSGNANTGELFFGEGSRLTVL.

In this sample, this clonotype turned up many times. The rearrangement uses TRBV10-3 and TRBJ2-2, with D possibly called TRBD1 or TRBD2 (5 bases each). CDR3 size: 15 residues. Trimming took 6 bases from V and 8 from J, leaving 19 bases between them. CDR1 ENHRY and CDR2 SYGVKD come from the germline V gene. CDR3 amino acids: CAISPGPDPGGELFF. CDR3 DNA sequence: TGTGCCATCAGCCCGGGACCGGACCCCGGTGGGGAGCTGTTTTTT.

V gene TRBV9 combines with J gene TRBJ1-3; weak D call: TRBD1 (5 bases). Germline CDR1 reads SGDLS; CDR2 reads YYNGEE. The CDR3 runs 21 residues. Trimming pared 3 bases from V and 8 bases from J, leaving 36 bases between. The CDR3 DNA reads TGTGCCAGCAGCGAATCGAGCCATCGGGAGGGACCGCTAATCTATGGCTACACCATATATTTT. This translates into CASSESSHREGPLIYGYTIYF.

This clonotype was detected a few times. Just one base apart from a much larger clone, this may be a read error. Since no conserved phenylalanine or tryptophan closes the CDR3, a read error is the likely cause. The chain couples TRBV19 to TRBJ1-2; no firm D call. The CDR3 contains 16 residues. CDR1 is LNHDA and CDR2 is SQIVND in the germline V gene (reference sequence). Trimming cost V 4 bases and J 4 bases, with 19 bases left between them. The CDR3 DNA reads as TGTGCCAGTAGTAGTAATCCACCCAAGGGAACCTATGGCTACACCTCC. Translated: CASSSNPPKGTYGYTS.

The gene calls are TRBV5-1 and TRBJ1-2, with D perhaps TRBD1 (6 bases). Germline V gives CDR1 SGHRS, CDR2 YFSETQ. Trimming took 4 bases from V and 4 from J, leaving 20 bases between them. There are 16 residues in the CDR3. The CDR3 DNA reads TGCGCCAGCAGCATAGGATGGGACACAGCGTCCTATGGCTACACCTTC. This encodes CASSIGWDTASYGYTF.

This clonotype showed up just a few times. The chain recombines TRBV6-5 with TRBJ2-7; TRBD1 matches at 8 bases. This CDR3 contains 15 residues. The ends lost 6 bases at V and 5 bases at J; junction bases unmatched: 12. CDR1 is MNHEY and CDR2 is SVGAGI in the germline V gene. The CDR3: CASSPSGRGLNEQYF. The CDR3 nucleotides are TGTGCCAGCAGCCCGTCGGGCAGGGGGCTAAACGAGCAGTACTTC.

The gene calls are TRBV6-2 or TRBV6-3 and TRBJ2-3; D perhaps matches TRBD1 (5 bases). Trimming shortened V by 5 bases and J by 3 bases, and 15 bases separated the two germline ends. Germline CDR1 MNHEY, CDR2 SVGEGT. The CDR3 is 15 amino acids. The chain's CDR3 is CASSATGSQTDTQYF. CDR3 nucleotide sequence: TGTGCCAGCAGTGCAACAGGATCCCAGACAGATACGCAGTATTTT.

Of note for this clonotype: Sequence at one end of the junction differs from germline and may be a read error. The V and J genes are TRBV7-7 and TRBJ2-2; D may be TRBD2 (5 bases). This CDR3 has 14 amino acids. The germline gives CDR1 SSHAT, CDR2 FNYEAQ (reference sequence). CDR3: CASSLAWDTGELFF. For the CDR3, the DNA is TGTGCTAGCAGCTTAGCGTGGGACACCGGGGAGCTGTTTTTT.

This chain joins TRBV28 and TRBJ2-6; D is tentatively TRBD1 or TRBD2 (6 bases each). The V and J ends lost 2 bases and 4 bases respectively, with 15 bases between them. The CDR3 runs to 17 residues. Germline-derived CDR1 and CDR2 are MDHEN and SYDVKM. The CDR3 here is CASSLQGTVTGANVLTF. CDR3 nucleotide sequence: TGTGCCAGCAGTTTACAGGGGACTGTAACCGGGGCCAACGTCCTGACTTTC.

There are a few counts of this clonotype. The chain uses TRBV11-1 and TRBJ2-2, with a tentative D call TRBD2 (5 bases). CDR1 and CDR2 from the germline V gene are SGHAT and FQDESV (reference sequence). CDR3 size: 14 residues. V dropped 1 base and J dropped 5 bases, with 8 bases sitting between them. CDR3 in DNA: TGTGCCAGCAGCTTAGGGAGCGGAACCGGGGAGCTGTTTTTT. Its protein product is CASSLGSGTGELFF.

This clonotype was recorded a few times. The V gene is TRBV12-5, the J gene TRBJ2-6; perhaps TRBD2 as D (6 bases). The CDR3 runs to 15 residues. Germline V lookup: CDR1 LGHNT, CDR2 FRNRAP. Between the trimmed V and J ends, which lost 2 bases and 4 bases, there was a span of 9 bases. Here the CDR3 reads CASGLRRAGANVLTF. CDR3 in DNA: TGTGCTAGTGGTTTGAGGAGGGCCGGGGCCAACGTCCTGACTTTC.